What follows describes a single T cell receptor beta chain. Its target is not known. This sample was included in a study of T cell responses to AZD1222 COVID-19 vaccine. Study-wide context: Pooled in the analysis were second doses at about 4 or about 12 weeks. Study-level findings and limits: Spike-specific TCR breadth and depth grew following two AZD1222 doses.

The method was immunoSEQ multiplex PCR; TCRdb's version includes in-frame clones alone and lacks a portion of them. This sample has fewer than 150,000 clones, with roughly 89% found just once. From germline, CDR1 is SGHAT and CDR2 FQNNGV. The germline V and J ends were trimmed by 4 bases and 3 bases, with 25 bases remaining between them. CDR3 length: 18 amino acids. Sequencing used peripheral blood, obtained on day 0 of AZD1222 vaccination. The receptor was derived from an adult in good health. The V call is TRBV11-2, the J call TRBJ2-7; tentative D call: TRBD1 (7 bases). The DNA of the CDR3 is TGTGCCAGCAGCTCAGCCGAAGGCCAGGGGGGACGCCTCTACGAGCAGTACTTC. It specifies CASSSAEGQGGRLYEQYF.